This paragraph reports one TCR beta chain. Its target is not known. Profiled with immunoSEQ multiplex PCR; TCRdb holds only in-frame clones, not every one. The sample lists 350,000 to 500,000 clones, about nine tenths occurring once. From germline, CDR1 is GTSNPN and CDR2 SVGIG (reference sequence). The CDR3 spans 15 residues. Trimming left V 2 bases short and J 3 bases short, with 16 bases between. The sample's treatment: roughly 18 received Ad26.COV2.S at low or high dose, single or two shots; roughly five received placebo; per-sample allocation not given. Following the first vaccine or placebo injection, samples were taken on day 63. Participants' vaccine, an Ad26 vector, delivered Wuhan-strain SARS-CoV-2 spike. The data were taken from a study of Ad26.COV2.S vaccination and SARS-CoV-2 variants. Study findings and constraints: For non-spike TCRs, breadth in vaccine recipients resembled that in placebo recipients. Analytic work on TCR breadth and depth might have understated the full extent of total T cell responses.

The V and J genes are TRBV30 and TRBJ1-1; a weak D match, TRBD1 (5 bases). The input for sequencing was peripheral blood, taken in a trial of Ad26.COV2.S vaccine versus placebo. The receptor's source is a person aged 18-65 years who received the Ad26.COV2.S COVID-19 vaccine or a placebo. The CDR3 spells CAWSPSWGVDTEAFF. The CDR3 nucleotides read TGTGCCTGGAGTCCTTCGTGGGGCGTGGACACTGAAGCTTTCTTT.